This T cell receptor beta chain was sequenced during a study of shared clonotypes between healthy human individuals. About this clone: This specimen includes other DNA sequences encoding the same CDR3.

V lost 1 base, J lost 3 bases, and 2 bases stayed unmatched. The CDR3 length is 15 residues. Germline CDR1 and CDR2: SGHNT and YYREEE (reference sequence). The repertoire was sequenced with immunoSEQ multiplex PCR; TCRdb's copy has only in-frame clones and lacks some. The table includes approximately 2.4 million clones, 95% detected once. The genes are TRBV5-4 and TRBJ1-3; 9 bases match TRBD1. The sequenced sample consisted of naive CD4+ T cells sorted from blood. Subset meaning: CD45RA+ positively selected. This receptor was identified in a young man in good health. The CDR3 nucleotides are TGTGCCAGCAGCTTGACAGGGGGCAGTGGAAACACCATATATTTT. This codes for CASSLTGGSGNTIYF.